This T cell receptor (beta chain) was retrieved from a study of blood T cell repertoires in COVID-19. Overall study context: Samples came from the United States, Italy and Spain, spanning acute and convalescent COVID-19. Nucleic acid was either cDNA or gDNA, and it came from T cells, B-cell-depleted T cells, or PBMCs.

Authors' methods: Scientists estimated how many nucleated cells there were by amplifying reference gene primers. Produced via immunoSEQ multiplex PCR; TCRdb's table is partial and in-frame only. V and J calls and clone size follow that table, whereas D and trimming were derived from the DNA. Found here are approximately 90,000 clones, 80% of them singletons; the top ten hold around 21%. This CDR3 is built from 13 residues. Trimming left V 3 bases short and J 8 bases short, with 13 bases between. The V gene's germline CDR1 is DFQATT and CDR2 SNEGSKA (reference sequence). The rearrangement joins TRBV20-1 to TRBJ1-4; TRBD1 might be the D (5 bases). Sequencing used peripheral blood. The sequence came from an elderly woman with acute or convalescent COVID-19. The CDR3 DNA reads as TGCAGTGCTAGTGACGGAGGGGACGAAAAACTGTTTTTT. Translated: CSASDGGDEKLFF.